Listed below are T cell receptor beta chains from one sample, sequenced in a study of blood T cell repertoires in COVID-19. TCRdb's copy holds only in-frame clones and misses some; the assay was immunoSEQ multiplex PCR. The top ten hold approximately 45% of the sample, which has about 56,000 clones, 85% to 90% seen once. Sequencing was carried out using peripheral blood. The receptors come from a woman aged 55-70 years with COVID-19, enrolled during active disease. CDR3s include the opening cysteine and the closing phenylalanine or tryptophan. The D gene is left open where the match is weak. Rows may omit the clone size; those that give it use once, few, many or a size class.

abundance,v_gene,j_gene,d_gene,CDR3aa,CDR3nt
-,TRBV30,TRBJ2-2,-,CAWSGLGTGELFF,TGTGCCTGGAGCGGACTCGGCACCGGGGAGCTGTTTTTT
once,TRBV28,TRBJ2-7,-,CASSLGEPSYEQYF,TGTGCCAGCAGTTTGGGCGAACCCTCCTACGAGCAGTACTTC
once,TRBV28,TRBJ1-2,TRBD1,CASQLEGGWGYTF,TGTGCCAGCCAATTGGAAGGGGGCTGGGGCTACACCTTC
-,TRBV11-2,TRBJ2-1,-,CASSLKRDYYLSSYNEQFF,TGTGCCAGCAGCTTAAAACGCGACTACTATCTGAGCTCCTACAATGAGCAGTTCTTC
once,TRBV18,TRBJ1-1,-,CASSPQLMEMNTEAFF,TGTGCCAGCTCACCACAACTGATGGAGATGAACACTGAAGCTTTCTTT
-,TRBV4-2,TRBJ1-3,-,CASSQDGLTVPTGNTIYF,TGTGCCAGCAGCCAAGATGGCCTCACAGTCCCGACTGGAAACACCATATATTTT
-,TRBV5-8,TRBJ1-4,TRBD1,CASSLAGQFNEKLFF,TGTGCCAGCAGCTTGGCGGGACAGTTCAATGAAAAACTGTTTTTT
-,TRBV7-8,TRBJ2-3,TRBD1,CASSLGDSYSPDTQYF,TGTGCCAGCAGCTTAGGGGACAGCTACAGCCCAGATACGCAGTATTTT
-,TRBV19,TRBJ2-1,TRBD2,CASSDPGLAAYNEQFF,TGTGCCAGTAGTGATCCGGGACTAGCGGCCTACAATGAGCAGTTCTTC
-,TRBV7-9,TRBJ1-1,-,CASSLGTGEAFF,TGTGCCAGCAGCTTGGGGACTGGTGAAGCTTTCTTT
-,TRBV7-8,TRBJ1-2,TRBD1,CASSYTPGGGMIGYTF,TGTGCCAGCAGCTACACCCCAGGGGGCGGAATGATTGGCTACACCTTC
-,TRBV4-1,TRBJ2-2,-,CASSQDRSGELFF,TGCGCCAGCAGCCAAGATCGGTCCGGGGAGCTGTTTTTT
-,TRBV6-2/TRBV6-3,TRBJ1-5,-,CASSYAGEVWNQPQHF,TGTGCCAGCAGTTACGCTGGCGAGGTTTGGAATCAGCCCCAGCATTTT
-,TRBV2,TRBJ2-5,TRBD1,CASSPDRQETQYF,TGTGCCAGCAGTCCGGACAGGCAAGAGACCCAGTACTTC
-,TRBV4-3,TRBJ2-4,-,CASSQEAHLKNIQYF,TGCGCCAGCAGCCAAGAGGCCCACCTCAAAAACATTCAGTACTTC
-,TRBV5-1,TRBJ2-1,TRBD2,CASSDPGLGFF,TGCGCCAGCAGCGACCCGGGACTAGGGTTCTTC
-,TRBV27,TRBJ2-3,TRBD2,CASSSVALAGGPGTDTQYF,TGTGCCAGCTCCTCAGTAGCCCTAGCGGGGGGGCCCGGCACAGATACGCAGTATTTT
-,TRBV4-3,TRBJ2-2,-,CASSQDPAGELFF,TGCGCCAGCAGCCAAGATCCGGCCGGGGAGCTGTTTTTT
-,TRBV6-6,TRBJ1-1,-,CASSPGTPEAFF,TGTGCCAGCAGTCCTGGGACACCCGAAGCTTTCTTT
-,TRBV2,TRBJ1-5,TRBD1,CASSETGMGQPQHF,TGTGCCAGCAGTGAGACAGGGATGGGTCAGCCCCAGCATTTT
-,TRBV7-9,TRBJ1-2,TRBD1,CASSPLDRGQLYGYTF,TGTGCCAGCAGCCCCTTGGACAGGGGACAACTCTATGGCTACACCTTC
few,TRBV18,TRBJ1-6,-,CASFPGPGSPLHF,TGTGCCAGCTTCCCAGGTCCGGGGTCACCCCTCCACTTT
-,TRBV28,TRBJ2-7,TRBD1,CASSSPNGQGFIEQYF,TGTGCCAGCAGTTCCCCCAATGGACAGGGCTTTATCGAGCAGTACTTC
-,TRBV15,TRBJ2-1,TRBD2,CATSRDLGAGASNEQFF,TGTGCCACCAGCAGAGATCTTGGGGCGGGAGCGTCAAATGAGCAGTTCTTC
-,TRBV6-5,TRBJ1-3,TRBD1,CASSSGTGRNTIYF,TGTGCCAGCAGTTCCGGGACAGGGAGAAACACCATATATTTT
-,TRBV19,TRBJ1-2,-,CASSMTALYGYTF,TGTGCCAGTAGTATGACAGCTCTCTATGGCTACACCTTC
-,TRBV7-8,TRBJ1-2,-,CASSSFRGKDGYTF,TGTGCCAGCAGCTCATTCAGGGGAAAGGATGGCTACACCTTC
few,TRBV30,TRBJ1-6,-,CAWSVQLLNSPLHF,TGTGCCTGGAGTGTACAGCTTCTTAATTCACCCCTCCACTTT
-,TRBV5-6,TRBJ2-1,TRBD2,CASSFLLAGVNEQFF,TGTGCCAGCAGCTTCTTACTAGCGGGAGTCAATGAGCAGTTCTTC
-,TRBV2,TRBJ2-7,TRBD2,CASSLLAGGAYEQYF,TGTGCCAGTTCTCTACTAGCGGGAGGGGCCTACGAGCAGTACTTC
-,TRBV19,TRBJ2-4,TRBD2,CASSLSRLAGGQYF,TGTGCCAGTAGTCTCTCTCGACTAGCGGGAGGTCAGTACTTC
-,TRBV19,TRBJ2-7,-,CASSRSGQLYEQYF,TGTGCCAGTAGTAGAAGTGGACAGCTCTACGAGCAGTACTTC
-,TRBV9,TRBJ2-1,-,CASSASPVDEQFF,TGTGCCAGCAGCGCCTCGCCGGTCGATGAGCAGTTCTTC
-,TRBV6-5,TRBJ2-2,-,CASSYRVNRAAGELFF,TGTGCCAGCAGTTACCGTGTGAACAGGGCCGCCGGGGAGCTGTTTTTT
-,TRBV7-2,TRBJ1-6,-,CASSLRALGSPLHF,TGTGCCAGCAGCTTGCGGGCCCTGGGGTCACCCCTCCACTTT
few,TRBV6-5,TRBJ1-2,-,CASSYSFTDGYTF,TGTGCCAGCAGTTACTCCTTTACTGATGGCTACACCTTC
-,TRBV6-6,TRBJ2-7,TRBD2,CASSLPASGGSYEQYF,TGTGCCAGCAGTCTCCCCGCTAGCGGGGGGTCCTACGAGCAGTACTTC
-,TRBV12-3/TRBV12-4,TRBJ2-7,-,CASSYGSSYEQYF,TGTGCCAGCAGTTATGGTAGCTCCTACGAGCAGTACTTC
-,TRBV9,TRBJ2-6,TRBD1,CASSVGTGGWGPANVLTF,TGTGCCAGCAGCGTAGGGACAGGGGGCTGGGGCCCAGCCAACGTCCTGACTTTC
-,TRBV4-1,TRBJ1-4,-,CASSQGITGGEKLFF,TGCGCCAGCAGCCAAGGGATCACCGGGGGAGAAAAACTGTTTTTT
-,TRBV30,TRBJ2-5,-,CAFLREDQETQYF,TGTGCCTTCCTTAGGGAGGATCAAGAGACCCAGTACTTC
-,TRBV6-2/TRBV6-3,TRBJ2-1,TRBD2,CASSYPPSSGWGNEQFF,TGTGCCAGCAGTTACCCACCGAGTAGCGGGTGGGGCAATGAGCAGTTCTTC
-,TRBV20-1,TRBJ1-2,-,CSASNRETDYGYTF,TGCAGTGCTAGTAACCGGGAAACGGACTATGGCTACACCTTC
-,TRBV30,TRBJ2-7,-,CAWSTGDSSLTYEQYF,TGTGCCTGGAGTACTGGCGACAGTTCCCTAACCTACGAGCAGTACTTC
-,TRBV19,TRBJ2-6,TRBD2,CASSMTSGGSGANVLTF,TGTGCCAGTAGTATGACTAGCGGGGGCTCTGGGGCCAACGTCCTGACTTTC